This TCR beta chain was sequenced in a study of vaccination effects on CD4 cells after COVID-19. Study as a whole: Using viral peptide pools, the ViraFEST assay grew out antigen-specific CD4+ T cells prior to sequencing. The post-vaccine samples were taken, at the median, 72 days after the second dose.

Using immunoSEQ multiplex PCR, the repertoire was profiled, and TCRdb retains in-frame clones only, with some absent. The sample records under 55,000 clones, about three quarters being singletons. The culture ran for 10 to 11 days, and then CD4+ T cells were isolated. It was two doses of either the BNT162b2 or mRNA-1273 vaccine that participants received. As concerns this clone: Its matching antigen is unknown.

General study findings and limits: Only a single clone (1 of 255 vaccine-induced clones in healthy vaccinees) cross-reacted with common cold coronaviruses. Marked clonal contraction was seen in infection- and vaccine-induced clones late after vaccination.

V was trimmed by 4 bases and J by 4 bases, leaving 23 bases between them. The CDR3 totals 17 residues. Germline assignment: CDR1 SGHRS and CDR2 YFSETQ. This specimen was CD4+ T cells from PBMCs cultured without peptide, taken after COVID-19 vaccination. The source of this sequence is a human donor who received a COVID-19 vaccine. This chain connects TRBV5-1 to TRBJ1-1; D might be TRBD1 (5 bases). CDR3 nucleotides: TGCGCCAGCAGCCCGATAAGGACTGGGCAGGGTGGCACTGAAGCTTTCTTT. Translating gives CASSPIRTGQGGTEAFF.